Below, 30 T cell receptor beta chains from the same sample are listed, as sequenced in a study of Ad26.COV2.S vaccination and SARS-CoV-2 variants. The treatment here: some 20 received Ad26.COV2.S at low or high dose, single or two shots; about 5 received placebo; per-sample allocation not given. Day 63 after the first vaccine or placebo injection was the time point for sampling. Some clones are missing from TCRdb's copy, which holds only in-frame ones; the method was immunoSEQ multiplex PCR. The table records about 410,000 clones, more than 85% of them present only once. The specimen comprised peripheral blood, sampled in a trial of Ad26.COV2.S vaccine versus placebo. Source of these receptors: a person between 18 and 60 years old who received the Ad26.COV2.S COVID-19 vaccine or a placebo.

V is TRBV9 and J is TRBJ1-6; 7 bases are shared with TRBD1. Germline V lookup: CDR1 SGDLS, CDR2 YYNGEE. This CDR3 has 13 residues. V lost 4 bases and J lost 8; bases outside the gene matches: 3. CDR3 nucleotides: TGTGCCAGCAGCACCACAGGGGATTCACCCCTCCACTTT. Its protein product is CASSTTGDSPLHF.

V and J are TRBV18 and TRBJ2-1, with D perhaps TRBD1 (6 bases). The CDR3 is 16 residues long. Germline CDR1 is KGHSH and CDR2 is LQKENI. Deletions cut 3 bases from V and 5 bases from J, with 17 bases between. CDR3: CASSPRLVRGNNEQFF. In DNA, the CDR3 is TGTGCCAGCTCACCTCGGCTGGTGAGGGGGAACAATGAGCAGTTCTTC.

For this clone: Other DNA sequences in the sample encode the same CDR3. The chain is built from TRBV5-8 and TRBJ1-4; D gene uncertain. This CDR3 has 13 amino acids. CDR1 and CDR2 (germline): SGHTS, YDEGEE. V was cut by 0 bases and J by 3 bases, with 3 bases left in between. In DNA form, the CDR3 reads TGTGCCAGCAGCTTGGATTCTAATGAAAAACTGTTTTTT. It yields the protein CASSLDSNEKLFF.

J is TRBJ2-7 and V is TRBV3-1 (or the pseudogene TRBV3-2); TRBD1 agrees at 9 bases. The germline CDR1 and CDR2 sequences are LGHDT and YNNKEL (reference sequence). V trimming: 4 bases; J trimming: 5 bases; junction bases outside the gene matches: 6. The CDR3 loop spans 14 amino acids. CDR3 DNA: TGTGCCAGCAGCCGCGGGACAGGGAGGCACGAGCAGTACTTC. This gives the protein CASSRGTGRHEQYF.

This clone has only one observation. The rearrangement joins TRBV4-1 to TRBJ1-2, with D unclear. Germline CDR1 MGHRA, CDR2 YSYEKL. CDR3 length: 16 residues. V was shortened by 0 bases and J by 6 bases, with 17 bases between the two germline ends. The CDR3 coding sequence is TGCGCCAGCAGCCAAGAGCCACTCACCCCAGCGGATGGCTACACCTTC. This encodes CASSQEPLTPADGYTF.

The chain couples TRBV9 to TRBJ1-1; D gene unclear. The CDR3 is 14 amino acids. CDR1 SGDLS and CDR2 YYNGEE come from the germline V gene. Trimming removed 1 base from V and 10 bases from J, with 17 bases in between. CDR3 nucleotide sequence: TGTGCCAGCAGCGTAACCTCCGCGGGCTCGTCAGCTTTCTTT. This codes for CASSVTSAGSSAFF.

This clone came up once. This chain's CDR3 is CASSLESGNYGYTF. The CDR3, as DNA: TGTGCCAGCAGCTTGGAGTCCGGGAACTATGGCTACACCTTC. The gene calls are TRBV5-6 and TRBJ1-2; D is uncertain. Trimming removed 0 bases from V and 2 bases from J, with 8 bases in between. Per the germline V gene, CDR1 is SGHDT and CDR2 is YYEEEE. This CDR3 region has 14 residues.

The rearrangement uses TRBV15 and TRBJ2-2, with TRBD1 matching over 7 bases. In germline, CDR1 is LNHNV, CDR2 YYDKDF (reference sequence). CDR3 length equals 14 residues. V shed 3 bases and J 4 bases; nucleotides not matched to a gene: 2. This chain's CDR3 is CATSSRGTTGELFF. The CDR3 DNA sequence: TGTGCCACCAGCAGCAGGGGGACCACCGGGGAGCTGTTTTTT.

This chain links TRBV19 with TRBJ1-5; D possibly corresponds to TRBD1 (5 bases). This CDR3 contains 15 residues. Per germline, CDR1 LNHDA and CDR2 SQIVND (reference sequence). The germline V and J ends were trimmed by 4 bases and 7 bases, with 17 bases remaining between them. CDR3 nucleotide sequence: TGTGCCAGTAGTACCGACAGAGAGCATCAACAGCCCCAGCATTTT. Translated: CASSTDREHQQPQHF.

The V gene is TRBV6-6, the J gene TRBJ2-3; 9 bases map to TRBD2. Germline lookup yields CDR1 MNHNY and CDR2 SVGAGI (reference sequence). V lost 0 bases and J lost 5; bases outside the gene matches: 6. The CDR3 runs 16 residues. The CDR3 bases are TGTGCCAGCAGTTACTCGGGCGGGGGGGCGATAGATACGCAGTATTTT. It yields the protein CASSYSGGGAIDTQYF.

This clone was detected only once. The rearrangement uses TRBV27 and TRBJ1-1; tentative D call: TRBD1 (6 bases). The CDR3 length is 13 residues. The germline V gene has CDR1 MNHEY and CDR2 SMNVEV (reference sequence). V lost 4 bases, J lost 3 bases, and 9 bases lay in between. CDR3 sequence (DNA): TGTGCCAGCAGTTGGAGGACAGACACTGAAGCTTTCTTT. Its translation is CASSWRTDTEAFF.

Remarks on this clone: A much larger clone is a single base away; this may be a read error. The chain employs TRBV11-1 and TRBJ1-5, with D unresolved. The CDR3 length is 13 residues. Germline V lookup: CDR1 SGHAT, CDR2 FQDESV (reference sequence). The V end was cut by 1 base, the J end by 4 bases, with 5 bases between. CDR3 in DNA: TGTGCCAGCAGCTTAGACAGAAATCAGCCCCAGCATTTT. Translation: CASSLDRNQPQHF.

The V gene is TRBV3-1 (or the pseudogene TRBV3-2), the J gene TRBJ2-5; no clear D gene. Trimming took 0 bases from V and 1 from J, leaving 6 bases between them. CDR3 length equals 14 residues. Germline loops: CDR1 LGHDT, CDR2 YNNKEL (reference sequence). The CDR3, as DNA: TGTGCCAGCAGCCAAGAAAACAGCCAAGAGACCCAGTACTTC. This sequence encodes CASSQENSQETQYF.

The chain has TRBV10-1 and TRBJ2-5; the match to TRBD1 covers 7 bases. The CDR3 has 15 residues. Trimming removed 0 bases from V and 2 bases from J; junction bases left unmatched: 3. Per the germline V gene, CDR1 is WNHNN and CDR2 is SYGVQD (reference sequence). The CDR3 DNA sequence: TGCGCCAGCAGTGAGTCGTTGGGACAGCAAGAGACCCAGTACTTC. Its protein is CASSESLGQQETQYF.

The rearrangement joins TRBV10-3 to TRBJ1-1; 11 nucleotides match TRBD1. V shed 4 bases and J 5 bases; nucleotides not matched to a gene: 3. The CDR3 covers 14 residues. CDR1 ENHRY and CDR2 SYGVKD come from the germline V gene. The CDR3 here is CAISGGTGGTEAFF. In DNA form, the CDR3 reads TGTGCCATCAGTGGCGGGACAGGGGGGACTGAAGCTTTCTTT.

On this clone itself: The same CDR3 can be traced to other DNA sequences in this sample. This chain's CDR3 is CASSYSGGGNQPQHF. The CDR3 bases are TGTGCCAGCAGTTACTCCGGTGGGGGCAATCAGCCCCAGCATTTT. The rearrangement joins TRBV6-5 to TRBJ1-5, with no clear D. Germline CDR1 reads MNHEY; CDR2 reads SVGAGI. This CDR3 contains 15 residues. Trimming shortened V by 0 bases and J by 2 bases, and 8 bases separated the two germline ends.

CDR3 in amino acids: CASSHDPGDQPQHF. In DNA, the CDR3 is TGTGCCAGCAGCCATGACCCGGGGGATCAGCCCCAGCATTTT. The chain is built from TRBV7-9 and TRBJ1-5; tentatively, D is TRBD1 (5 bases). CDR3 length equals 14 residues. Per germline, CDR1 SEHNR and CDR2 FQNEAQ (reference sequence). Trimming stripped 5 bases from V and 5 bases from J, with 13 bases between. Complete variable domain (other parts from reference TRBV7-9 and TRBJ1-5): DTGVSQNPRHKITKRGQNVTFRCDPISEHNRLYWYRQTLGQGPEFLTYFQNEAQLEKSRLLSDRFSAERPKGSFSTLEIQRTEQGDSAMYLCASSHDPGDQPQHFGDGTRLSIL.

CDR3 in DNA: TGTGCCAGCAAAAGGGGACTTCCAACCGTCGAGACCCAGTACTTC. Translating gives CASKRGLPTVETQYF. The chain uses TRBV28 and TRBJ2-5; D possibly corresponds to TRBD2 (6 bases). The CDR3 has 15 residues. Trimming pared 7 bases from V and 5 bases from J, leaving 20 bases between. Germline CDR1 and CDR2: MDHEN and SYDVKM.

CDR3 protein: CASGSGPYEQYF. The CDR3 region has the DNA TGTGCTAGTGGTTCGGGTCCCTACGAGCAGTACTTC. The chain links TRBV12-5 to TRBJ2-7, with no clear D. The germline CDR1 and CDR2 sequences are LGHNT and FRNRAP. This CDR3 has 12 residues. V lost 4 bases, J lost 2 bases, and 6 bases lay in between.

This clone was detected once. V usage is TRBV6-5 and J usage is TRBJ1-1; a weak D match, TRBD1 (5 bases). V lost 8 bases, J lost 4 bases, and 17 bases lay in between. The germline gives CDR1 MNHEY, CDR2 SVGAGI. The CDR3 extends over 14 amino acids. As DNA, the CDR3 is TGTGCCAGCCCTGGCGGGGGGGTGGCCACTGAAGCTTTCTTT. The encoded protein is CASPGGGVATEAFF.

This clone has a handful of counts. V is TRBV19 and J is TRBJ1-6; 8 positions match TRBD1. CDR1 LNHDA and CDR2 SQIVND come from the germline V gene (reference sequence). This CDR3 has 16 residues. Trimming at V came to 5 bases and at J to 10 bases, leaving 13 bases not matched to a gene. Here the CDR3 reads CASSPPGTGVKSPLHF. The CDR3 coding sequence is TGTGCCAGTAGTCCTCCCGGGACAGGAGTGAAATCACCCCTCCACTTT.

This CDR3 reads CASSVGHGGLGYTF. Here the CDR3 DNA reads TGTGCCAGCAGCGTAGGACACGGGGGCTTAGGCTACACCTTC. This chain links TRBV9 with TRBJ1-2, with D possibly matching TRBD1 (6 bases). The ends were cut back, 0 bases at V and 8 bases at J, with 14 bases in the middle. There are 14 residues in the CDR3. CDR1 and CDR2 (germline): SGDLS, YYNGEE.

The rearrangement links TRBV27 to TRBJ2-7, with D possibly TRBD2 on 5 matching bases. CDR3 size: 14 residues. V lost 0 bases and J lost 2, with 8 bases in between. Germline-derived CDR1 and CDR2 are MNHEY and SMNVEV (reference sequence). The CDR3 DNA reads as TGTGCCAGCAGTTTATCGGGGAGCGCCTACGAGCAGTACTTC. Residues: CASSLSGSAYEQYF.

This clone was detected only once. The chain couples TRBV5-4 to TRBJ1-1; D is uncertain. The CDR3 contains 15 residues. V gave up 3 bases and J gave up 1 base, with 13 bases separating them. Germline V lookup: CDR1 SGHNT, CDR2 YYREEE (reference sequence). This chain's CDR3 is CASSSGGRANTEAFF. CDR3 nucleotide sequence: TGTGCCAGCAGCTCGGGAGGACGGGCGAACACTGAAGCTTTCTTT.

The chain has TRBV7-6 and TRBJ1-3; maybe TRBD1 (5 bases). CDR1 is SGHVS and CDR2 is FNYEAQ in the germline V gene. V lost 1 base and J lost 7, with 8 bases in between. The CDR3 loop spans 13 amino acids. The CDR3 protein is CASSLGRGNTIYF. The CDR3 bases are TGTGCCAGCAGCTTAGGTCGGGGGAACACCATATATTTT.

V is TRBV27 and J is TRBJ1-1; D is uncertain. This CDR3 is 13 amino acids long. Germline V gene sequence: CDR1 MNHEY, CDR2 SMNVEV (reference sequence). Trimming stripped 6 bases from V and 1 base from J, with 9 bases between. The CDR3 loop is CASSRRENTEAFF. The CDR3 DNA reads TGTGCCAGCAGCCGTAGAGAGAACACTGAAGCTTTCTTT.

This chain joins TRBV28 and TRBJ2-3, with TRBD2 identical over 11 bases. Germline V CDR1 and CDR2: MDHEN, SYDVKM. The CDR3 totals 15 residues. V gave up 6 bases and J gave up 4 bases; unmatched junction bases: 6. CDR3 sequence: CASRGSGGAADTQYF. CDR3 DNA: TGTGCCAGCAGGGGTAGCGGGGGGGCCGCAGATACGCAGTATTTT. The whole variable domain, filled in from reference TRBV28 and TRBJ2-3, reads DVKVTQSSRYLVKRTGEKVFLECVQDMDHENMFWYRQDPGLGLRLIYFSYDVKMKEKGDIPEGYSVSREKKERFSLILESASTNQTSMYLCASRGSGGAADTQYFGPGTRLTVL.

V gene TRBV9 combines with J gene TRBJ1-2; no definite D call. The CDR3 length is 15 residues. CDR1 is SGDLS and CDR2 is YYNGEE in the germline V gene. V dropped 4 bases and J dropped 4 bases, with 17 bases sitting between them. The CDR3 here is CASSPWRAEVYGYTF. The CDR3 DNA reads as TGTGCCAGCAGCCCTTGGAGGGCTGAGGTCTATGGCTACACCTTC.

This chain connects TRBV10-2 to TRBJ2-6; D is uncertain. Germline assignment: CDR1 WSHSY and CDR2 SAAADI. The germline V and J ends were trimmed by 4 bases and 4 bases, with 11 bases remaining between them. The CDR3 sequence is 15 residues long. The chain's CDR3 is CASSVGAQGANVLTF. CDR3 DNA: TGCGCCAGCAGTGTCGGCGCCCAGGGGGCCAACGTCCTGACTTTC.

The gene calls are TRBV2 and TRBJ2-2; 10 positions match TRBD1. Germline V gene sequence: CDR1 SNHLY, CDR2 FYNNEI. The CDR3 is 16 residues long. V trimming: 8 bases; J trimming: 6 bases; junction bases outside the gene matches: 12. The DNA for the CDR3 is TGTGCCAGCGCCCAGACAGGGGGCTTGATCGCCGGGGAGCTGTTTTTT. Its protein product is CASAQTGGLIAGELFF.